This TCR beta chain was identified in a study of regulatory T cells in long-lasting Graves disease. There are many counts of this clonotype. Combining iRepertoire HTBI primers with Arm-PCR of CDR3 regions, the authors built TCR beta libraries. TCRdb itself ran the multiplex PCR reads through MiXCR, one entry per CDR3 protein. The sample carries 250,000 to 300,000 distinct CDR3 sequences, 20% to 25% recorded once. V was clipped by 7 bases and J by 5 bases, with 15 bases between them. Germline assignment: CDR1 MDHEN and CDR2 SYDVKM. The CDR3 runs to 15 residues. The time point was: persistent/refractory GD, antithyroid drugs over 5 years with positive TRAb. There was RNA extracted from PBMCs, and the TCR library was made from it.

The input for sequencing was peripheral blood mononuclear cells (PBMCs), taken when the disease was refractory, from a patient treated with antithyroid drugs. The rearrangement joins TRBV28 to TRBJ1-6; perhaps TRBD1 as D (5 bases). The receptor was derived from a female donor with Graves disease. CDR3 loop: CASNSGTDNNSPLHF. The CDR3 coding sequence is TGTGCCAGCAACTCCGGGACGGACAATAATTCACCCCTCCACTTT.